This T cell receptor beta chain was observed in a study of blood T cell repertoires in COVID-19 (dated by TCRdb to the early 2020s). With regard to the full study: Samples covering the acute and convalescent phases of COVID-19 were provided by collaborators in the United States, Italy and Spain. The prospective study material was composed of cDNA or gDNA derived from T cells, B-cell-depleted T cells, or PBMCs. Deeply sampled blood TCRbeta repertoires from subjects exposed to, actively infected with, or recovered from COVID-19 were included in the dataset. The repertoires were released in a freely available public database meant as a resource for research on the immune response to SARS-CoV-2. Samples came from the ongoing ImmuneRACE study (first 160 participants) plus 1,254 subjects from 6 global collaborators. A de-identified subject ID, COVID-19 status, age in years and sex were almost always included in the sample metadata. Where HLA class I and class II types were available, the types were taken from metadata supplied by the sample provider, not from assay-based typing.

Via the germline V gene (reference sequence), CDR1 is MNHNY and CDR2 SVGAGI. V loses 2 bases of germline sequence and J loses 6 bases, and the interval between the two ends is 10 bases. The cysteine opens and the phenylalanine closes a CDR3 of 14 amino acids. The DNA shown is the 42-base CDR3, in frame from base 1. The investigation overall reported the following: Clinical and demographic metadata were provided uncurated, with the amount varying by source and participant.

The collaborating institutions used their own protocols to collect whole blood in K2EDTA tubes. For TCRbeta analysis, collaborators shipped samples in one of three forms: frozen whole blood, isolated PBMCs, or DNA extracted from either of those sample types. The immunoSEQ Assay, a bias-controlled multiplex PCR, was used to amplify TCRbeta CDR3 regions from genomic DNA. The source study handled its data this way. Within the assay, amplification of reference gene primers was used to estimate how many nucleated cells each sample contained. Sequence reads were collapsed and filtered to measure the absolute abundance of every unique TCRbeta CDR3 rearrangement. Productive Simpson clonality was computed per sample as the square root of Simpson's diversity index over productive rearrangements. This is the immuneACCESS table as TCRdb keeps it, with only in-frame sequences that have V and J called. A part of the clones is gone; compared with another copy, unresolved V genes explain less than half, and the rest is unexplained. V, J and clone size are taken as reported in that table, and D and trimming were inferred from the DNA itself. The sample contains just under 20,000 clones, approximately 84% of them found a single time. Jointly, the top ten make up around 30% of the sample.

Regarding this clone: Its antigen is still unknown. Base-call qualities are not available, and no considerably larger clone is one nucleotide away.

Recombination linked TRBV6-6 to TRBJ1-4; a confident D gene designation cannot be given. This clonotype was obtained from a human donor with active COVID-19. The donor label of this sample is uncertain. Sequenced input: peripheral blood. The encoded CDR3 is CASSYPSRDEKLFF. The DNA sequence is given as TGTGCCAGCAGTTACCCATCCCGGGATGAAAAACTGTTTTTT.